This TCR beta chain was captured by sequencing in a study of T cell responses to AZD1222 COVID-19 vaccine. Findings and caveats of the study: The study found vaccine-associated CD4 TCRs spanning spike, dominant at 160-218 and 743-854.

The CDR3 covers 12 residues. Germline V CDR1 and CDR2: DFQATT, SNEGSKA (reference sequence). V lost 3 bases to trimming and J lost 2 bases, with 5 bases between them. Repertoires were generated with immunoSEQ multiplex PCR, while TCRdb's copy carries only in-frame clones and drops some. The sample contains roughly 90,000 clones, 65% to 90% of which appear only once. A remark on this clone: No antigen is known for it.

This sequence originates from an adult in good health. Sequenced material: peripheral blood, taken on day 0 of AZD1222 vaccination. The chain uses TRBV20-1 and TRBJ1-5; D gene ambiguous. The chain's CDR3 is CSASQGNQPQHF. The DNA of the CDR3 is TGCAGTGCTAGTCAGGGCAATCAGCCCCAGCATTTT.